This T cell receptor (beta chain) derives from a study of blood T cell repertoires in COVID-19. Study summary: T cells, B-cell-depleted T cells, or PBMCs supplied cDNA or gDNA.

Which cohort a participant joined came from the clinical history participants gave. What the recovered Cohort 3 donors had was two negative PCRs, clearance, or symptom resolution. Per the germline V gene, CDR1 is SGHDT and CDR2 is YYEEEE. The CDR3 sequence is 15 residues long. With 0 bases removed from V and 4 bases from J, the gap between germline ends came to 13 bases. Authors' data handling: Amplification from reference gene primers served as the basis for estimated nucleated cell counts. Clones were sequenced by immunoSEQ multiplex PCR, and TCRdb holds only the in-frame ones, with some missing. Clone size and V and J calls were adopted from that table, with D and trimming inferred from the DNA. The table includes 210,000 or so clones, 84% detected once.

Sequencing input: PBMCs or T cells enriched from blood (not recorded which). The sequence derives from a man aged 60 to 69 who had recovered from COVID-19. This sequence joins TRBV5-6 and TRBJ1-2, with a possible D match to TRBD1 (6 bases). The CDR3 region is CASSLVFQGSYGYTF. In DNA form, the CDR3 reads TGTGCCAGCAGCTTGGTTTTCCAGGGGAGCTATGGCTACACCTTC.